The 20 T cell receptor beta chains given below trace back to one sample, sequenced in a study of regulatory T cells in long-lasting Graves disease. Arm-PCR of CDR3 regions and iRepertoire HTBI primers were the basis on which TCR beta libraries were built. TCRdb called the multiplex PCR reads again in MiXCR, with one record for every CDR3 protein. The profile shows 450,000 to 600,000 distinct CDR3 sequences, around 15% of them singletons. Time point indicated: newly diagnosed GD, antithyroid drugs for less than 3 months. Researchers made the TCR library from RNA that was extracted from PBMCs. The data were also submitted as part of a second study, on T cells in Graves' hyperthyroidism and ophthalmopathy.

The sequences come from peripheral blood mononuclear cells (PBMCs), collected at new diagnosis, from a patient treated with antithyroid drugs. The source of these receptors is a man aged 35 to 55 with Graves disease.

This clonotype was recorded many times. The J gene is TRBJ2-7, the V gene TRBV20-1; TRBD1 matches 7 bases. J lost 3 bases, V lost 1 base, and 12 bases had no gene match. Germline V gene lookup returns CDR1 DFQATT and CDR2 SNEGSKA (reference sequence). The CDR3 contains 16 residues. The CDR3 coding sequence is TGCAGTGCTAGAGGCCTGACCGGGACAGCTCTCTACGAGCAGTACTTC. It codes for CSARGLTGTALYEQYF.

Comment on this clonotype: A read error may be the cause here, since a much bigger clone is one base away. The rearrangement links TRBV18 to TRBJ2-2; tentative D call: TRBD1 (5 bases). This CDR3 is built from 12 residues. The germline CDR1 and CDR2 sequences are KGHSH and LQKENI. This CDR3 reads CASSDSTEELFF. In nucleotides, the CDR3 is TGTGCCAGCTCAGACAGCACCGAGGAGCTGTTTTTT.

This clonotype occurred a few times. The rearrangement links TRBV10-1 to TRBJ2-5; TRBD2 is a possible D gene (7 bases). V lost 6 bases and J 0 bases, leaving 14 bases between the germline ends. Per germline, CDR1 WNHNN and CDR2 SYGVQD (reference sequence). The CDR3 consists of 15 residues. The CDR3 reads CASRRGSGDQETQYF. The CDR3 bases are TGCGCCAGCAGGAGGGGGAGCGGGGACCAAGAGACCCAGTACTTC.

This clonotype came up many times. V and J are TRBV12-3 or TRBV12-4 and TRBJ2-2; D unresolved. The CDR3 is made up of 14 amino acids. Trimming cost V 2 bases and J 6 bases, with 10 bases left between them. In nucleotides, the CDR3 is TGTGCCAGCAGTTTAATTCTAGGTCCCGGGGAGCTGTTTTTT. Residues: CASSLILGPGELFF.

In its sample, this clonotype was seen many times. The J gene is TRBJ2-1, the V gene TRBV12-3 or TRBV12-4; 9 bases fit TRBD1. The V gene end was trimmed by 4 bases and the J gene end by 7 bases; junction bases not matched to a gene: 8. The CDR3 is 15 amino acids. CDR3 sequence reads: CASSWNRGLVNEQFF. Written as DNA, the CDR3 is TGTGCCAGCAGTTGGAACAGGGGGCTTGTAAATGAGCAGTTCTTC.

This sequence joins TRBV20-1 and TRBJ1-2; 7 positions match TRBD1. Trimming took 0 bases from V and 4 from J; bases not matched to a gene: 8. Per germline, CDR1 DFQATT and CDR2 SNEGSKA (reference sequence). CDR3 length: 15 amino acids. CDR3: CSARDQTGFSYGYTF. CDR3 in DNA: TGCAGTGCTAGAGATCAGACAGGGTTTAGCTATGGCTACACCTTC.

This clonotype appeared many times. The chain has TRBV11-2 and TRBJ1-1; D unclear. The V end was cut by 5 bases, the J end by 0 bases, with 16 bases between. CDR3 length equals 16 residues. The germline gives CDR1 SGHAT, CDR2 FQNNGV. The CDR3 loop reads CASSRRRVQLNTEAFF. The DNA for the CDR3 is TGTGCCAGCAGCCGTAGAAGGGTGCAGCTGAACACTGAAGCTTTCTTT.

At least ten counts were recorded for this clonotype. V usage is TRBV12-5 and J usage is TRBJ2-2; 8 bases fit TRBD2. The V segment lost 5 bases and the J segment 7 bases; nucleotides outside the gene matches: 9. CDR3 length: 15 amino acids. CDR1 is LGHNT, CDR2 FRNRAP, per germline. This chain's CDR3 is CASGNAGLVNGELFF. CDR3 in DNA: TGTGCTAGTGGTAACGCGGGACTAGTTAACGGGGAGCTGTTTTTT.

The V and J genes are TRBV6-1 and TRBJ2-1; 11 bases map to TRBD2. Looked up from germline, CDR1 is MNHNS and CDR2 is SASEGT. The CDR3 is 16 residues long. Trimming at V came to 4 bases and at J to 7 bases, leaving 9 bases not matched to a gene. The CDR3 sequence is CASSGTGTSGPNEQFF. For the CDR3, the DNA is TGTGCCAGCAGTGGAACCGGGACTAGCGGACCTAATGAGCAGTTCTTC.

This clonotype was counted ten times or more. The gene calls are TRBV5-1 and TRBJ1-1, with unresolved D. V lost 0 bases, J lost 4 bases, and 10 bases lay in between. The V gene's germline CDR1 is SGHRS and CDR2 YFSETQ. The CDR3 runs to 14 residues. CDR3 in amino acids: CASSLAPKSTEAFF. The CDR3 DNA reads TGCGCCAGCAGCTTGGCGCCCAAGAGCACTGAAGCTTTCTTT.

This clonotype occurred many times. This chain uses TRBV6-1 with TRBJ1-5, with 7 nucleotides matching TRBD1. The CDR3 sequence is 13 residues long. Germline V lookup: CDR1 MNHNS, CDR2 SASEGT. The V segment lost 7 bases and the J segment 5 bases; nucleotides outside the gene matches: 5. The CDR3 loop is CASTRDSDQPQHF. The CDR3 DNA is TGTGCCAGCACCCGGGACAGCGATCAGCCCCAGCATTTT.

This clonotype was observed at least ten times. V gene TRBV7-2 combines with J gene TRBJ2-1, with 8 bases matching TRBD2. The CDR3 consists of 14 residues. The V segment lost 5 bases and the J segment 9 bases; nucleotides outside the gene matches: 9. Per the germline V gene, CDR1 is SGHTA and CDR2 is FQGNSA. CDR3 nucleotide sequence: TGTGCCAGCAGCCCAAACCTAGCGGGCGGTGAGCAGTTCTTC. Amino acids: CASSPNLAGGEQFF.

The J gene is TRBJ2-7, the V gene TRBV12-3 or TRBV12-4; 7 positions match TRBD1. The length of the CDR3 is 13 residues. After removal of 7 bases from V and 5 bases from J, the junction contained 8 bases not matched to a gene. CDR3 sequence reads: CASTLTGVHEQYF. The CDR3 DNA follows: TGTGCCAGCACTCTTACAGGGGTGCACGAGCAGTACTTC.

V usage is TRBV13 and J usage is TRBJ2-1, with 9 bases identical to TRBD2. With V trimmed by 3 bases and J by 5 bases, 8 bases remained unmatched. Looked up from germline, CDR1 is PRHDT and CDR2 is FYEKMQ (reference sequence). The CDR3 is 16 amino acids. The CDR3 nucleotides are TGTGCCAGCAGCTTCCGGGGCCCTAGCGGGGACAATGAGCAGTTCTTC. It specifies CASSFRGPSGDNEQFF.

With respect to this clonotype: A much larger clonotype is one base distant, so this may be a read error. The rearrangement uses TRBV28 and TRBJ1-2; 8 bases agree with TRBD1. The CDR3 has 12 amino acids. Germline CDR1 is MDHEN and CDR2 is SYDVKM. CDR3 DNA: TGTGCCAGCAGTTTAGAACAGGGGGGCTACGCCTTC. It specifies CASSLEQGGYAF.

This clonotype was seen once. This may come from a read error, since a much larger clone is one base off. The J gene is TRBJ2-5, the V gene TRBV20-1, with D uncertain. The ends were cut back, 5 bases at V and 11 bases at J, with 24 bases in the middle. From germline, CDR1 is DFQATT and CDR2 SNEGSKA (reference sequence). The CDR3 spans 14 residues. Here the CDR3 DNA reads TGCAGTGCTCACTGGGTCCTCGGAGAGGATGAGCAGTACTTC. It specifies CSAHWVLGEDEQYF.

This clonotype was seen at least ten times. The genes are TRBV28 and TRBJ2-5; D may be TRBD1 or TRBD2 (5 bases each). CDR1 and CDR2 from the germline V gene are MDHEN and SYDVKM. The CDR3 contains 15 residues. V lost 1 base to trimming and J lost 5 bases, with 14 bases between them. In DNA, the CDR3 is TGTGCCAGCAGTTTATTGGGGGACGGGGAGGAGACCCAGTACTTC. Protein: CASSLLGDGEETQYF.

This clonotype has ten or more counts. The chain is built from TRBV2 and TRBJ2-1, with D perhaps assigned TRBD1 or TRBD2 (6 bases each). CDR1 and CDR2 (germline): SNHLY, FYNNEI. The CDR3 sequence is 16 residues long. The V end lost 7 bases, the J end lost 6 bases, and 22 bases lay between the germline ends. In DNA, the CDR3 is TGTGCCAGCACCATAAGGATTGGAGGGGGTAGCAATGAGCAGTTCTTC. Its protein is CASTIRIGGGSNEQFF.

This clonotype showed up many times. V is TRBV6-1 and J is TRBJ2-7, with D possibly TRBD2 on 5 matching bases. This CDR3 is 15 amino acids long. The V end was cut by 4 bases, the J end by 4 bases, with 17 bases between. Germline CDR1 MNHNS, CDR2 SASEGT. As DNA, the CDR3 is TGTGCCAGCAGTGCAACCACGGGGTATGGATACGAGCAGTACTTC. Its protein is CASSATTGYGYEQYF.

This clonotype was counted ten times or more. J is TRBJ2-1 and V is TRBV7-2; D gene uncertain. CDR3 size: 16 residues. V was clipped by 1 base and J by 0 bases, with 10 bases between them. Germline CDR1 SGHTA, CDR2 FQGNSA. CDR3 region: CASSLDLGSSYNEQFF. CDR3 nucleotides: TGTGCCAGCAGCTTAGATTTAGGGTCCTCCTACAATGAGCAGTTCTTC.